This T cell receptor beta chain was documented in a study of blood T cell repertoires in COVID-19. Study as a whole: The origin of the acute and convalescent COVID-19 samples was the United States, Italy and Spain.

TCRdb's table, derived via immunoSEQ multiplex PCR, lists solely in-frame clones and lacks some. The table shows 85,000 to 110,000 clones, with more than 70% occurring only once. Germline loops: CDR1 MNHEY, CDR2 SMNVEV (reference sequence). The CDR3 covers 15 residues. V lost 4 bases, J lost 2 bases, and 4 bases stayed unmatched. The chain carries TRBV27 and TRBJ2-3; 9 nucleotides line up with TRBD2. Sequencing was done on a sample of peripheral blood. This TCR derives from a woman older than 75 in a cohort sampled during active COVID-19. Here the CDR3 reads CASSSRLAATDTQYF. DNA of the CDR3: TGTGCCAGCAGTTCCAGACTAGCGGCCACAGATACGCAGTATTTT.